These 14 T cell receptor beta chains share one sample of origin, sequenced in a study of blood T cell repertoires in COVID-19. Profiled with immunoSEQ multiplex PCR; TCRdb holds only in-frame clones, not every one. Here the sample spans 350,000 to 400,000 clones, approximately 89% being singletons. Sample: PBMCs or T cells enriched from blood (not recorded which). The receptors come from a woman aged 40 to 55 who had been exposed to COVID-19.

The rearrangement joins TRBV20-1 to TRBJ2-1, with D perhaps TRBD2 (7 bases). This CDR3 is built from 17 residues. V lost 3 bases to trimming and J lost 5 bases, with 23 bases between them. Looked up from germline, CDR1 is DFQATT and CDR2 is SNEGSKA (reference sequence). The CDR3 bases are TGCAGTGCTAGTCGGTTTTTGGGGGGGGGCTTCCACAATGAGCAGTTCTTC. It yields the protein CSASRFLGGGFHNEQFF.

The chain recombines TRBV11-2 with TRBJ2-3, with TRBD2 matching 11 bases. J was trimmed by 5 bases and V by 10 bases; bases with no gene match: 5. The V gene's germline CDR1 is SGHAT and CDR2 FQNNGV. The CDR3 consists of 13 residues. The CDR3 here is CATVLAGGDTQYF. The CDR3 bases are TGTGCCACTGTGCTAGCGGGAGGAGATACGCAGTATTTT. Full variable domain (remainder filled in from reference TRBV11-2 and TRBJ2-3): EAGVAQSPRYKIIEKRQSVAFWCNPISGHATLYWYQQILGQGPKLLIQFQNNGVVDDSQLPKDRFSAERLKGVDSTLKIQPAKLEDSAVYLCATVLAGGDTQYFGPGTRLTVL.

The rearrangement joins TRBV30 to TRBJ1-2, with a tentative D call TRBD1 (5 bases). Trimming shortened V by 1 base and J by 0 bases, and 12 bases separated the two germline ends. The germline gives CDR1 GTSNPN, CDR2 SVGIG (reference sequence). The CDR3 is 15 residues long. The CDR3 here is CAWSDPSGANYGYTF. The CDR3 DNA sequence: TGTGCCTGGAGTGACCCGTCGGGGGCTAACTATGGCTACACCTTC.

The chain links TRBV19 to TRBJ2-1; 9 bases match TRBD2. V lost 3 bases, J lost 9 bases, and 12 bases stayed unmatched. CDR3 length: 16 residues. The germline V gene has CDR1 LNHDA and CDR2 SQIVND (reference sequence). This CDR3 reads CASSMEGGRAFGEQFF. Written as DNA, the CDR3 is TGTGCCAGTAGTATGGAGGGCGGGAGGGCCTTCGGTGAGCAGTTCTTC.

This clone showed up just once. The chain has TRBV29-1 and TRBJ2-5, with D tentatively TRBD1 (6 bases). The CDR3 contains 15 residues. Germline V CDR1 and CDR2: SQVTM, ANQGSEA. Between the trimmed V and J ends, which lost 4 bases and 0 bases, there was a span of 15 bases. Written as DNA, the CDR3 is TGCAGCGTTGCCACGCAAGGGGGTTACCAAGAGACCCAGTACTTC. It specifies CSVATQGGYQETQYF.

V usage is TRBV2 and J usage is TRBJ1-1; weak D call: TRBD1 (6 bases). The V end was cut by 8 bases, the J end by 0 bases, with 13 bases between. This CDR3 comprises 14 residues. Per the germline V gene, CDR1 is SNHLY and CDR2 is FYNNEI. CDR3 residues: CASQPGHMNTEAFF. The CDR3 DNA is TGTGCCAGCCAACCGGGACACATGAACACTGAAGCTTTCTTT. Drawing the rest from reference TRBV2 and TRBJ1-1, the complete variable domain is EPEVTQTPSHQVTQMGQEVILRCVPISNHLYFYWYRQILGQKVEFLVSFYNNEISEKSEIFDDQFSVERPDGSNFTLKIRSTKLEDSAMYFCASQPGHMNTEAFFGQGTRLTVV.

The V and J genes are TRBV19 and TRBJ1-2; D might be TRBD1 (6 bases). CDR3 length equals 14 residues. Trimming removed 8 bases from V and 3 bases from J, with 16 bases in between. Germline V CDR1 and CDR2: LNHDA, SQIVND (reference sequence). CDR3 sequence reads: CASWLQGDDYGYTF. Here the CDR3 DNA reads TGTGCCAGTTGGCTACAGGGAGATGACTATGGCTACACCTTC. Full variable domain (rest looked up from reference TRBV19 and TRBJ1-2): DGGITQSPKYLFRKEGQNVTLSCEQNLNHDAMYWYRQDPGQGLRLIYYSQIVNDFQKGDIAEGYSVSREKKESFPLTVTSAQKNPTAFYLCASWLQGDDYGYTFGSGTRLTVV.

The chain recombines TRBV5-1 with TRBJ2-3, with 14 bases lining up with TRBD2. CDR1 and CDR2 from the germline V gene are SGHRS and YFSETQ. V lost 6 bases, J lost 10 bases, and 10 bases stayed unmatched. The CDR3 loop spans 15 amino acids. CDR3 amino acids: CASTPGTSGSPAQYF. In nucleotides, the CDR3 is TGCGCCAGCACGCCCGGGACTAGCGGGAGTCCCGCGCAGTATTTT.

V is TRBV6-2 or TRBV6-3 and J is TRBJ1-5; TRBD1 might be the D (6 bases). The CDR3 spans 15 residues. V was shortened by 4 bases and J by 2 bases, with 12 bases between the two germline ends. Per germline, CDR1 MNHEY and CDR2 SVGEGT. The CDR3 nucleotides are TGTGCCAGCAGTTCTACAGGGCTGGGCAATCAGCCCCAGCATTTT. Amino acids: CASSSTGLGNQPQHF.

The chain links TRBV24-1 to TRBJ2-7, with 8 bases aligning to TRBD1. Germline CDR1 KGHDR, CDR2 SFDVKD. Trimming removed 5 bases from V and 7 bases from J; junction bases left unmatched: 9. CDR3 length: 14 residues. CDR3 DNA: TGTGCCACCAGTGTAAACAGGGGGTGGGGGGAGCAGTACTTC. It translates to CATSVNRGWGEQYF.

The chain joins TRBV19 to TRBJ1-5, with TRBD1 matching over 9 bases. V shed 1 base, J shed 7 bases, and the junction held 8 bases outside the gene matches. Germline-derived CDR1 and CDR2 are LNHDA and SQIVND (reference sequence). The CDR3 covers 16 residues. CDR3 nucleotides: TGTGCCAGTAGTATAGGGGACAGGGAGGAGGGGCAGCCCCAGCATTTT. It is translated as CASSIGDREEGQPQHF.

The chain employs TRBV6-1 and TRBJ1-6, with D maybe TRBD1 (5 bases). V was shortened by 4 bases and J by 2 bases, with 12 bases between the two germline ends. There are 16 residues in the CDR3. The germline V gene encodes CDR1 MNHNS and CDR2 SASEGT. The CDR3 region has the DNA TGTGCCAGCAGTGTGGAGGGGAACCCCTATAATTCACCCCTCCACTTT. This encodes CASSVEGNPYNSPLHF.

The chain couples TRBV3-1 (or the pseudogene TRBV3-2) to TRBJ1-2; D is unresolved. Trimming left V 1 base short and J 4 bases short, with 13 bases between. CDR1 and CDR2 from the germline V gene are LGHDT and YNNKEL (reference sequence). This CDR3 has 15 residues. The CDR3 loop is CASSQGSLPPYGYTF. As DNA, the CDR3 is TGTGCCAGCAGCCAAGGGTCCCTACCGCCCTATGGCTACACCTTC.

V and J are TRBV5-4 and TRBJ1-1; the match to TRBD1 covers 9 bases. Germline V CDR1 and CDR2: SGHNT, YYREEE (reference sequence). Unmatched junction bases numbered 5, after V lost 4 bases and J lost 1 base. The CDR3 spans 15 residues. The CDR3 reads CASSAGQGKNTEAFF. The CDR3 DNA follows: TGTGCCAGCAGCGCCGGACAGGGGAAGAACACTGAAGCTTTCTTT.